This is a list of T cell receptor beta chains from one sample in a study of CD8 T cells in Susac syndrome. MiXCR, run by TCRdb on the immunoSEQ multiplex PCR reads, gives a single entry per CDR3 protein. The table lists 150,000 to 200,000 distinct CDR3 sequences, under 95% of them singletons. The sequencing sample was made of CD4+ T cells from PBMCs. The receptors were gathered from a human donor with multiple sclerosis. Each CDR3 is given with its conserved first and last residue. The D gene is left open where the match is weak.

D gene | V gene | CDR3 protein
NA | TRBV15 | CATSTRRRSMSDTQYF
TRBD2 | TRBV6-5 | CASSSTLAGGYNEQFF
NA | TRBV3-1 | CASSQENGGRTEAFF
NA | TRBV5-1 | CASSLAVTGIVSYTF
NA | TRBV20-1 | CSAQNPRDEKLFF
TRBD2 | TRBV28 | CASSSWASGIQNEQFF
NA | TRBV12-3/TRBV12-4 | CASSFSEETQYF
NA | TRBV5-1 | CASSLVPAKNIQYF
NA | TRBV18 | CASSPNDRLNTEAFF
NA | TRBV20-1 | CSASHPLNTEAFF
TRBD2 | TRBV7-2 | CASRALAGALNF
NA | TRBV18 | CASSPPSDPGPQHF
NA | TRBV6-2/TRBV6-3 | CASSPASVQETQYF
NA | TRBV9 | CASSERPEDEQYF
NA | TRBV19 | CASSIAGYYEQYF
NA | TRBV29-1 | CSVDVAGSQETQYF
TRBD1 | TRBV19 | CASSISQGAFYEQYF
NA | TRBV3-1 | CASSQVDQARYF
NA | TRBV12-3/TRBV12-4 | CASSLEAASETQYF
NA | TRBV6-1 | CASSIGWSIQYF
TRBD2 | TRBV24-1 | CATSDLPILAGTSTDTQYF
NA | TRBV28 | CASTLKLYSNQPQHF
TRBD2 | TRBV6-5 | CASSRDYYNEQFF
TRBD1 | TRBV10-3 | CAISAGQGGPSSYNEQFF
NA | TRBV7-3 | CASSFGMSSYNEQFF
TRBD2 | TRBV19 | CASSAPSGLPSDEQFF
NA | TRBV4-3 | CASSQDWWDYGYTF
TRBD2 | TRBV20-1 | CSASGSGSSYNEQFF
NA | TRBV21-1 | CASSKEGSHSSYNEQFF
TRBD1 | TRBV19 | CASRAGTGAYQPQHF
TRBD2 | TRBV7-2 | CASSTPSGTGRGSYNEQFF
TRBD2 | TRBV12-3/TRBV12-4 | CASSWTSGIGETQYF
TRBD1 | TRBV25-1 | CASSDSGQGGEKLFF
NA | TRBV28 | CASSFGYTEQYF
NA | TRBV2 | CASRLQGDSYEQYF
TRBD2 | TRBV6-5 | CASRGLAGGDWEQFF
NA | TRBV28 | CASVSGTAQETQYF
NA | TRBV6-5 | CASSYSEPSSGNTIYF
TRBD1 | TRBV25-1 | CASSDRDRDKYEQYF
NA | TRBV25-1 | CASSEGMGSEAFF
TRBD1 | TRBV5-1 | CASSLAGPGGNYGYTF
NA | TRBV15 | CATSRDTGASYNEQFF
TRBD2 | TRBV20-1 | CSARASLAGAGEQYF
NA | TRBV2 | CASRSGTFSSNQPQHF
TRBD1 | TRBV7-2 | CASSATGATNEKLFF
NA | TRBV27 | CASSSYRGETQYF
NA | TRBV10-3 | CAIRGDSYEQYF
NA | TRBV6-1 | CASSRDSNQPQHF
TRBD2 | TRBV2 | CASTAGVSYNEQFF
TRBD1 | TRBV28 | CASSSRQGGTYEQYF
NA | TRBV19 | CATRGVAKNIQYF
TRBD1 | TRBV19 | CASTNQGVGNQPQHF
TRBD1 | TRBV6-6 | CASSKDRGASYEQYF
NA | TRBV7-3 | CASSLNGGSYNEQFF
TRBD2 | TRBV28 | CASSLLVGRSSYEQYF
NA | TRBV12-3/TRBV12-4 | CASSPSGGNQPQHF
TRBD1 | TRBV27 | CASSPRDRAWGTEAFF
NA | TRBV7-9 | CASSLAQGYEQYF
NA | TRBV6-5 | CASSSIPSPAVGRSYEQYF
NA | TRBV4-1 | CASSQGGMSYEQYF